This T cell receptor beta chain was captured in a study of blood T cell repertoires in COVID-19. TCRdb's table, derived via immunoSEQ multiplex PCR, lists solely in-frame clones and lacks some. The table lists more than 150,000 clones, roughly 82% of them singletons. Participants reported their clinical history, and cohort assignment relied on those reports. Germline-derived CDR1 and CDR2 are LNHDA and SQIVND (reference sequence). The CDR3 has 14 amino acids. V was shortened by 7 bases and J by 6 bases, with 15 bases between the two germline ends. This TCR was recovered from a man between 35 and 55 years old who had recovered from COVID-19. The chain is built from TRBV19 and TRBJ1-4; D unclear. Sequencing used PBMCs or T cells enriched from blood (not recorded which). CDR3 nucleotides: TGTGCCAGTAACGCCCGGAGCCGATATGAAAAACTGTTTTTT. It is translated as CASNARSRYEKLFF.